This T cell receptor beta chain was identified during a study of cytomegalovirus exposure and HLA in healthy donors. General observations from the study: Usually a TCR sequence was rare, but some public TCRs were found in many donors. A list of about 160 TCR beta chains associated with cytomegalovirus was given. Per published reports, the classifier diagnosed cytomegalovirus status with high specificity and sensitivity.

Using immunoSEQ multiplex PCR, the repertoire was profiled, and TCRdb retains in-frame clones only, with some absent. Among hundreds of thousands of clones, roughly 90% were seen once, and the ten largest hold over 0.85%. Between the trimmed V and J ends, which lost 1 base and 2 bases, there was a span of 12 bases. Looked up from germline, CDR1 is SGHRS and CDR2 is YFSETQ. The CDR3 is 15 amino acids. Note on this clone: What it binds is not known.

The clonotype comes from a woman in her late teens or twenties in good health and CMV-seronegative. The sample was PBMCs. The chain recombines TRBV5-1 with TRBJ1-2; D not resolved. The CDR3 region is CASSLIPGKNYGYTF. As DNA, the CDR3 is TGCGCCAGCAGCTTGATCCCCGGGAAAAACTATGGCTACACCTTC.